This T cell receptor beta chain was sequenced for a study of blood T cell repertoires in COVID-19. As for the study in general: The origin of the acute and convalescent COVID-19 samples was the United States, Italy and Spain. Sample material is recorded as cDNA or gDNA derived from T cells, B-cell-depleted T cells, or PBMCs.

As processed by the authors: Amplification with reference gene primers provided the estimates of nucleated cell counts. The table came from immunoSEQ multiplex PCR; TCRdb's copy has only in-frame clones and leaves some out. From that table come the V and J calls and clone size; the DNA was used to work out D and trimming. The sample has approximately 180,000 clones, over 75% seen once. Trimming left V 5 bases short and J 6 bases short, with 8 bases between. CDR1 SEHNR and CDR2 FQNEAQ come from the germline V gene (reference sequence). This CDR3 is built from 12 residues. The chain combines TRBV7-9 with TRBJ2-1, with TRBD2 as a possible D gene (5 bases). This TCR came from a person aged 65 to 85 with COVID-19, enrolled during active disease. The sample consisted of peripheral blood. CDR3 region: CASSVSGNEQFF. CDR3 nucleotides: TGTGCCAGCAGCGTAAGCGGCAATGAGCAGTTCTTC.